These T cell receptor beta chains were read from a single sample in a study of shared clonotypes between healthy human individuals. This table comes from immunoSEQ multiplex PCR, and its TCRdb copy is limited to in-frame clones, with some not included. The profile shows about 590,000 clones, nearly 97% of them singletons. The specimen sequenced was naive CD8+ T cells sorted from blood. These receptors came from a woman in her 30s in good health. Each CDR3 is given with its conserved first and last residue. Fields, in order: clone size, V gene, J gene, D gene, CDR3 DNA, CDR3 protein. The D gene is left open where the match is weak. Clone size, where shown, is once, few, many, or a class for clones that have expanded.

clone size: -
V gene: TRBV6-1
J gene: TRBJ1-5
D gene: TRBD1
CDR3 DNA: TGTGCCAGCAGTGACAGGACAGGGAGGGGTCAGCCCCAGCATTTT
CDR3 protein: CASSDRTGRGQPQHF

clone size: -
V gene: TRBV11-3
J gene: TRBJ2-3
D gene: -
CDR3 DNA: TGTGCCAGCAGCTTAGACGGCACAGATACGCAGTATTTT
CDR3 protein: CASSLDGTDTQYF

clone size: -
V gene: TRBV7-9
J gene: TRBJ2-3
D gene: -
CDR3 DNA: TGTGCCAGCAGCTTAGCGCGGGGCAGGGTGAGGAATACGCAGTATTTT
CDR3 protein: CASSLARGRVRNTQYF

clone size: once
V gene: TRBV28
J gene: TRBJ1-1
D gene: -
CDR3 DNA: TGTGCCAGCAGTTTATCTCGCCAGAACCTCCAAATTGAAGCTTTCTTT
CDR3 protein: CASSLSRQNLQIEAFF

clone size: few
V gene: TRBV7-9
J gene: TRBJ1-1
D gene: -
CDR3 DNA: TGTGCCAGCAGGTCAGGGGCGGAGGGGATCTTT
CDR3 protein: CASRSGAEGIF

clone size: -
V gene: TRBV19
J gene: TRBJ2-3
D gene: -
CDR3 DNA: TGTGCCAGTAGTATGGAAGGAGGAGGGGGCACAGATACGCAGTATTTT
CDR3 protein: CASSMEGGGGTDTQYF

clone size: -
V gene: TRBV19
J gene: TRBJ2-1
D gene: TRBD1
CDR3 DNA: TGTGCCAGTAGTGCAGACAGGGGAGGTGGCAATGAGCAGTTCTTC
CDR3 protein: CASSADRGGGNEQFF

clone size: -
V gene: TRBV27
J gene: TRBJ1-5
D gene: -
CDR3 DNA: TGTGCCAGCAGTTTGCGGGGACAGCCCCAGCATTTT
CDR3 protein: CASSLRGQPQHF

clone size: -
V gene: TRBV11-2
J gene: TRBJ2-1
D gene: TRBD2
CDR3 DNA: TGTGCCAGCAGCTTTTCCGGGAGGGCGGGTAATGAGCAGTTCTTC
CDR3 protein: CASSFSGRAGNEQFF

clone size: -
V gene: TRBV7-9
J gene: TRBJ2-3
D gene: -
CDR3 DNA: TGTGCCAGCAGCTTAAGGGGAACCACAGATACGCAGTATTTT
CDR3 protein: CASSLRGTTDTQYF

clone size: -
V gene: TRBV6-1
J gene: TRBJ1-2
D gene: TRBD1
CDR3 DNA: TGTGCCAGCAGTGAAGGCAGGGGGATCTATGGCTACACCTTC
CDR3 protein: CASSEGRGIYGYTF

clone size: -
V gene: TRBV29-1
J gene: TRBJ2-1
D gene: -
CDR3 DNA: TGCAGCGTTGACCCCAGACTAGGCACCTACAATGAGCAGTTCTTC
CDR3 protein: CSVDPRLGTYNEQFF

clone size: -
V gene: TRBV27
J gene: TRBJ2-2
D gene: -
CDR3 DNA: TGTGCCAGCAGTGGAAGGGGGGCGAACACCGGGGAGCTGTTTTTT
CDR3 protein: CASSGRGANTGELFF

clone size: -
V gene: TRBV2
J gene: TRBJ2-7
D gene: TRBD2
CDR3 DNA: TGTGCCAGCAGTGGGGAGCGGGGGGCTACCGAGCAGTACTTC
CDR3 protein: CASSGERGATEQYF

clone size: -
V gene: TRBV5-5
J gene: TRBJ2-7
D gene: -
CDR3 DNA: TGTGCCAGCAGCTTGGAACAGAGCACCTACGAGCAGTACTTC
CDR3 protein: CASSLEQSTYEQYF

clone size: -
V gene: TRBV28
J gene: TRBJ1-3
D gene: -
CDR3 DNA: TGTGCCAGCAGTTTAGTGGCCTCGAACTCTGGAAACACCATATATTTT
CDR3 protein: CASSLVASNSGNTIYF

clone size: -
V gene: TRBV6-5
J gene: TRBJ1-2
D gene: -
CDR3 DNA: TGTGCCAGCTCAAAGGGGTATGGCTACACCTTC
CDR3 protein: CASSKGYGYTF

clone size: -
V gene: TRBV5-4
J gene: TRBJ1-2
D gene: -
CDR3 DNA: TGTGCCAGCAGCCCGGGGGGTGGCTACACCTTC
CDR3 protein: CASSPGGGYTF

clone size: -
V gene: TRBV29-1
J gene: TRBJ2-3
D gene: -
CDR3 DNA: TGCAGCGTTGGGACTACCGGTACAGATACGCAGTATTTT
CDR3 protein: CSVGTTGTDTQYF

clone size: -
V gene: TRBV9
J gene: TRBJ2-5
D gene: TRBD2
CDR3 DNA: TGTGCCAGCAGCGACGGGACTAGCGGGGGTCAAGAGACCCAGTACTTC
CDR3 protein: CASSDGTSGGQETQYF

clone size: -
V gene: TRBV5-6
J gene: TRBJ1-1
D gene: -
CDR3 DNA: TGTGCCAGCAGCTTGATGGGGGGCGCGCACACTGAAGCTTTCTTT
CDR3 protein: CASSLMGGAHTEAFF

clone size: -
V gene: TRBV27
J gene: TRBJ2-5
D gene: TRBD2
CDR3 DNA: TGTGCCAGCAGTACGGGGGGGACCCAGTACTTC
CDR3 protein: CASSTGGTQYF

clone size: once
V gene: TRBV5-1
J gene: TRBJ2-1
D gene: TRBD2
CDR3 DNA: TGCGCCAGCAGACCGGACACAGGGGCGGTGGGTAGCGGGAGTTTTGAGCAGTTCTTC
CDR3 protein: CASRPDTGAVGSGSFEQFF

clone size: -
V gene: TRBV29-1
J gene: TRBJ2-7
D gene: -
CDR3 DNA: TGCAGCGTTGCCGAAATGCCCTCGGGCTCAAATCCCTACGAGCAGTACTTC
CDR3 protein: CSVAEMPSGSNPYEQYF

clone size: once
V gene: TRBV5-1
J gene: TRBJ2-5
D gene: TRBD2
CDR3 DNA: TGCGCCAGCAGCTTTTTCGCGGGAGGAGGGGGGTTCCAAGAGACCCAGTACTTC
CDR3 protein: CASSFFAGGGGFQETQYF

clone size: -
V gene: TRBV6-6
J gene: TRBJ2-7
D gene: TRBD2
CDR3 DNA: TGTGCCAGCAGTTATGTGGCGGGAGGATACGAGCAGTACTTC
CDR3 protein: CASSYVAGGYEQYF

clone size: -
V gene: TRBV28
J gene: TRBJ1-5
D gene: -
CDR3 DNA: TGTGCCAGCAGGACAGGCTATAGCAATCAGCCCCAGCATTTT
CDR3 protein: CASRTGYSNQPQHF

clone size: -
V gene: TRBV6-5
J gene: TRBJ1-1
D gene: TRBD1
CDR3 DNA: TGTGCCAGTAAGACAGGGGGGAACACTGAAGCTTTCTTT
CDR3 protein: CASKTGGNTEAFF

clone size: once
V gene: TRBV7-6
J gene: TRBJ2-1
D gene: TRBD2
CDR3 DNA: TGTGCCAGCAGCCCGGAACTAGCGACCTACAATGAGCAGTTCTTC
CDR3 protein: CASSPELATYNEQFF

clone size: -
V gene: TRBV20-1
J gene: TRBJ2-1
D gene: -
CDR3 DNA: TGCAGTGACTCGTACAATGAGCAGTTCTTC
CDR3 protein: CSDSYNEQFF

clone size: -
V gene: TRBV28
J gene: TRBJ1-5
D gene: -
CDR3 DNA: TGTGCCAGCGGGGGTACCAATAGCAATCAGCCCCAGCATTTT
CDR3 protein: CASGGTNSNQPQHF

clone size: once
V gene: TRBV4-1
J gene: TRBJ2-7
D gene: -
CDR3 DNA: TGCGCCAGCAGCCAAGATTCCGAAAGCTACGAGCAGTACTTC
CDR3 protein: CASSQDSESYEQYF

clone size: -
V gene: TRBV5-6
J gene: TRBJ1-3
D gene: -
CDR3 DNA: TGTGCCAGCAGCCTTGAGGAGGGCAGGAGCTCTGGAAACACCATATATTTT
CDR3 protein: CASSLEEGRSSGNTIYF